This T cell receptor beta chain was sequenced in a study of cytomegalovirus exposure and HLA in healthy donors. Both 60 Vbeta primers and 13 Jbeta primers went into the PCR. Generated by immunoSEQ multiplex PCR, the TCRdb table keeps only in-frame clones and is missing some. This repertoire comprises roughly 64,000 clones; its ten largest clones make up about 3.5%. CDR3 length equals 15 residues. Germline CDR1 SGDLS, CDR2 YYNGEE. Trimming cost V 0 bases and J 3 bases, with 12 bases left between them. Findings and caveats of the study: Indistinguishable V segments, including TRBV6-2 and TRBV6-3, were excluded. Presence/absence analyses took donor sequencing depth as roughly uniform.

Participants comprised healthy donors of bone marrow. Comment on this clone: Its antigen is unidentified.

The sequence derives from a woman aged 18-29 years in good health and CMV-seronegative. J is TRBJ1-2 and V is TRBV9, with D tentatively TRBD1 (5 bases). Input material: PBMCs. The CDR3, as DNA: TGTGCCAGCAGCGTAGAAGGGGCGATGGACTATGGCTACACCTTC. Its translation is CASSVEGAMDYGYTF. Supplemented by reference TRBV9 and TRBJ1-2, the full variable domain reads DSGVTQTPKHLITATGQRVTLRCSPRSGDLSVYWYQQSLDQGLQFLIQYYNGEERAKGNILERFSAQQFPDLHSELNLSSLELGDSALYFCASSVEGAMDYGYTFGSGTRLTVV.